Given below is one T cell receptor beta chain in context. This clonotype was observed at least ten times. Its target antigen remains unknown. No base quality values were provided; no much bigger clone lies one nucleotide off. The germline V gene provides CDR1 SGHTA and CDR2 FQGNSA. The cysteine opens and the phenylalanine closes a CDR3 of 14 amino acids. The only DNA kept is the CDR3, 42 bases in frame from the first base. A distance of 18 bases separates the germline ends of V and J, which lose 3 bases and 9 bases respectively. For sequencing, an Illumina NovaSeq 6000 was employed. Using 5'RACE with constant-segment primers, TCRalpha and TCRbeta cDNA libraries were constructed, with sample barcodes and unique molecular identifiers added in the process. RNA was extracted from every sample with Trizol reagent. Libraries were amplified in two PCR steps, with a second sample barcode and Illumina TruSeq adapters added in the second step. Libraries were sequenced on an Illumina NovaSeq with 2 x 150 bp paired-end reads. Per the original workflow: The reads were demultiplexed and collapsed into UMI-guided consensus sequences using migec v1.2.7. Using mixcr v2.1.11, UMI consensuses were aligned to TRA and TRB V and J templates and then assembled into clonotypes. Expanded or contracted clonotypes were those called significant by both edgeR and NoisET, with noise models trained on biological replicates. For edgeR calls, the thresholds were a false discovery rate-adjusted p below 0.01 and a log2 fold-change of 1. As an exploratory analysis of dynamics, max-normalized trajectories of the 1000 most abundant clonotypes were examined by PCA with hierarchical clustering. Each responding clone was given a CD4 or CD8 phenotype based on the CD4+ and CD8+ repertoires, which had been sequenced separately. TCRdb reworked the public reads: Q25 trimming with fastp, MiXCR clone assembly, productive beta chains retained. Each CDR3 protein gets just one entry, which takes the most common genes and DNA from the rows behind it. What appears here as the V and J calls and clone size reflects TCRdb's work, not the paper's. The sample yields approximately 300,000 distinct CDR3 sequences; about a sixth were counted once. The ten most abundant clones make up roughly 22% of the sample.

This sample was taken from a study of T-cell memory formation after mild COVID-19 listed by TCRdb under 2021. Regarding the study in general: TCR sequence clusters from the two donors were largely donor specific. Longitudinal TCRalpha and TCRbeta repertoire sequencing tracked T-cell clones expanding and contracting after mild COVID-19 in a couple of donors. The cohort comprised two young, previously healthy adult volunteers, one female and one male. What the study reported, not specific to this receptor: SARS-CoV-2 specificity of the second-wave clones peaking on day 37 was not confirmed. Only two mild cases were covered in the study, and larger cohorts including severe cases with pre-infection samples were considered necessary. Contracting CD4+ clones were located mainly in the CM and EM memory subsets, whereas CD8+ clones were found to be enriched in EMRA. Balanced CD4/CD8 phenotypes were observed for clones contracting from day 15 to 85, whereas a bias towards CD4+ was observed for a second wave of clones expanding from day 15 to 37. The detection of some responding clones in pre-infection memory suggests that pre-existing cross-reactive memory T cells joined the SARS-CoV-2 response.

Ficoll-Paque density gradient centrifugation was the method used to isolate PBMCs. The source of this sequence is a man younger than 35 who had mild COVID-19 (a few samples of this study predate the infection). The sample titles of this study are shuffled in the database, so cell type and time point are left out; the donor was told from shared clones. The sequence links TRBV7-2 to TRBJ2-7; the D call is tentative, TRBD1 or TRBD2, as each matches 5 bases. The sequenced sample was PBMCs or a T cell subset sorted from them (not recorded which). The nucleotide sequence is given as TGTGCCAGCAGCTTCGAGAGGGGATTTACGATGCAGTACTTC. Its protein reads: CASSFERGFTMQYF.